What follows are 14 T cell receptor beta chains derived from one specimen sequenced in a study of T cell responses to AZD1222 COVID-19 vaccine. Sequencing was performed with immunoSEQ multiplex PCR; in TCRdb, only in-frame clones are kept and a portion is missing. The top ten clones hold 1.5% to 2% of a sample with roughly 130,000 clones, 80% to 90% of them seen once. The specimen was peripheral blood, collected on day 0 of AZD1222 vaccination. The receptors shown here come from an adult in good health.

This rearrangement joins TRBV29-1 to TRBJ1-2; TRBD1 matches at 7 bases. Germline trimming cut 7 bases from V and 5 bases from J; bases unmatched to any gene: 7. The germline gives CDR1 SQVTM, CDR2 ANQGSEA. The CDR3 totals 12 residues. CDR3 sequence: CSDYGTDYGYTF. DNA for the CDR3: TGCAGCGACTACGGGACAGATTATGGCTACACCTTC.

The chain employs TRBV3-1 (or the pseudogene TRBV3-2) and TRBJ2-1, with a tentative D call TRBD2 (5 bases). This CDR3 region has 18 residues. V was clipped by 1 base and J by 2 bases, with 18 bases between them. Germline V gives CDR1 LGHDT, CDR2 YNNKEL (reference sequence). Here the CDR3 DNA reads TGTGCCAGCAGCCAAGGGGCCCACAAAATAGCGCCCTACAATGAGCAGTTCTTC. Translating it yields CASSQGAHKIAPYNEQFF.

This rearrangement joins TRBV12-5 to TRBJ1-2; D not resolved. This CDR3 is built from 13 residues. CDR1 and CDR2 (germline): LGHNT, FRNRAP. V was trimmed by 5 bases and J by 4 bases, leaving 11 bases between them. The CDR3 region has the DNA TGTGCTAGTGGTCTCCTAGCTGTCTATGGCTACACCTTC. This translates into CASGLLAVYGYTF.

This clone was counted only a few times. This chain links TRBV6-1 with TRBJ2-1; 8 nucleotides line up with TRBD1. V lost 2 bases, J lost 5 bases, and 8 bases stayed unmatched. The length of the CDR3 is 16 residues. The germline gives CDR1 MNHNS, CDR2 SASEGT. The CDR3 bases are TGTGCCAGCAGTGAATTATGGGGACAGGTGAACAATGAGCAGTTCTTC. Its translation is CASSELWGQVNNEQFF.

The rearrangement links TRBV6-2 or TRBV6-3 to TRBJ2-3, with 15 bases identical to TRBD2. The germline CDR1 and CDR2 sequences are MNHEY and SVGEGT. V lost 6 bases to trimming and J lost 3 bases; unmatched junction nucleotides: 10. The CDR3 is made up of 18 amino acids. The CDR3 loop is CASSQGLAGGSATDTQYF. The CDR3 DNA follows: TGTGCCAGCAGCCAGGGACTAGCGGGAGGTTCGGCTACAGATACGCAGTATTTT.

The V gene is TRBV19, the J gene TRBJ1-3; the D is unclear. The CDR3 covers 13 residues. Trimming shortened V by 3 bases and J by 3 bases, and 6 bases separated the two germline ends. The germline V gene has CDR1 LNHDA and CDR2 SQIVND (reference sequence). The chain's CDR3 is CASSMTIGNTIYF. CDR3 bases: TGTGCCAGTAGTATGACAATTGGAAACACCATATATTTT. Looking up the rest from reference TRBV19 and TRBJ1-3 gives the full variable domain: DGGITQSPKYLFRKEGQNVTLSCEQNLNHDAMYWYRQDPGQGLRLIYYSQIVNDFQKGDIAEGYSVSREKKESFPLTVTSAQKNPTAFYLCASSMTIGNTIYFGEGSWLTVV.

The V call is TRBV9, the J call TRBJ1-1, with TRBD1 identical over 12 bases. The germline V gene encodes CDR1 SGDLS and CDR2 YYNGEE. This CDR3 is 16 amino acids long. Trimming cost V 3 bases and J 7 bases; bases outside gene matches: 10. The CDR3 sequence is CASSGGQGAIEIEAFF. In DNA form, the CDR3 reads TGTGCCAGCAGCGGGGGACAGGGGGCGATTGAGATTGAAGCTTTCTTT.

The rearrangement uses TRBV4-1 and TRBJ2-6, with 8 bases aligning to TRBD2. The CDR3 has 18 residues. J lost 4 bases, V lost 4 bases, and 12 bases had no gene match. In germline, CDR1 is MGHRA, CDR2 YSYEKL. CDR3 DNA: TGCGCCAGCAGCCCACTACTAGCGGAGCGATCCGGGGCCAACGTCCTGACTTTC. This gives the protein CASSPLLAERSGANVLTF.

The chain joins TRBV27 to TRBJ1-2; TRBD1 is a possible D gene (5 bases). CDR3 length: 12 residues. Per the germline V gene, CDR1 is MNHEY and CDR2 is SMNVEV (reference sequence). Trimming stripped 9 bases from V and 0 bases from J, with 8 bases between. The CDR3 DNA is TGTGCCAGGGGCAGGGCTAACTATGGCTACACCTTC. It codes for CARGRANYGYTF.

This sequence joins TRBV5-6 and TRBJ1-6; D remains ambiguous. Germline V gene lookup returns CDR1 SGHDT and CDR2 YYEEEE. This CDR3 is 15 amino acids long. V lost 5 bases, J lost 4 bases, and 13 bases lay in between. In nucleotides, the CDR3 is TGTGCCAGCAGAAGTCGCCAGAAATATAATTCACCCCTCCACTTT. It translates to CASRSRQKYNSPLHF.

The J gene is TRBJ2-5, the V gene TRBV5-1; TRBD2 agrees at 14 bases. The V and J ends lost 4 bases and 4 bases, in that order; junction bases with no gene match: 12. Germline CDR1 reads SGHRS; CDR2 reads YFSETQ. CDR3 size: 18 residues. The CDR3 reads CASSVTGTSGSRGETQYF. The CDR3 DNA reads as TGCGCCAGCAGCGTAACCGGGACTAGCGGGAGTAGAGGAGAGACCCAGTACTTC.

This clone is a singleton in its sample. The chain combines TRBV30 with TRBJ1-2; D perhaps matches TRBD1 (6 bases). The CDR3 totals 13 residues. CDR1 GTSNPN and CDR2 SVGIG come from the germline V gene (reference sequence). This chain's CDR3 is CAAGPGHFYGYTF. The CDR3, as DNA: TGTGCAGCAGGCCCGGGACACTTCTATGGCTACACCTTC.

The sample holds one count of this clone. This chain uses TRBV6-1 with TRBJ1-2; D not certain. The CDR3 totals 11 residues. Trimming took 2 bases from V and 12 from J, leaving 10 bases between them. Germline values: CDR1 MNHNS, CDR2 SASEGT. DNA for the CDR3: TGTGCCAGCAGTGAATTCTACGGCCACACCTTC. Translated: CASSEFYGHTF.

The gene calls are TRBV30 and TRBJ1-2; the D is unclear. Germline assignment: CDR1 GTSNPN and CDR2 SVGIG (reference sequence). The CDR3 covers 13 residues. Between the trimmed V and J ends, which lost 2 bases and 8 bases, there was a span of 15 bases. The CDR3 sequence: CAWSLEWTAGYTF. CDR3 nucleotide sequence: TGTGCCTGGAGTCTCGAGTGGACTGCCGGCTACACCTTC.